The T cell receptor (beta chain) under discussion was sequenced for a study of regulatory T cells in long-lasting Graves disease (dated by TCRdb to about 2021). General notes on the study: Newly diagnosed Graves' disease patients had taken antithyroid drugs for less than 3 months. This study used TCR sequencing and RNA sequencing of peripheral blood to compare persistent Graves' disease patients against newly diagnosed Graves' disease patients. The study was registered as a clinical trial and conducted in China. TCR sequencing covered 13 persistent and approximately 20 newly diagnosed Graves' disease patients, some 33 samples in total.

Library creation used multiplex PCR. Sequencing was carried out with an Illumina HiSeq 4000. iRepertoire HTBI primers and Arm-PCR amplification of CDR3 regions were used to construct TCR beta libraries. PCR products were gel purified before sequencing. The paper's processing steps were these. Across samples, fewer than 70 TRBV and 13 to 15 TRBJ segments were identified and used for gene usage analysis of CDR3 amino acid clonotypes. COPE and FqMerger were used to merge filtered high-quality paired reads into contigs. BLAST was used to align contigs to IMGT TRBV, TRBD and TRBJ reference genes, with CDR3 defined following IMGT. Any clonotype with a frequency above 0.1% was counted as a highly expanded clone. Repertoire diversity was measured by Shannon entropy, and V-J evenness by the Gini coefficient. Public clonotypes were defined as clonotypes shared by more than one individual. TCRdb's own reprocessing of the public reads used fastp at Q25 and MiXCR and kept productive beta chains. Entries that share a CDR3 protein sequence are merged under the most common genes and DNA. These V and J calls derive from TCRdb rather than the authors' analysis. Across this sample there are 400,000 to 450,000 distinct CDR3 sequences, with about 16% seen only once. In total, the top ten clones hold about a sixth of the sample.

The paper's findings and limits, for the study overall: Peripheral blood alone was examined, since thyroid tissue, which constituted the primary lesion, could not be accessed. Lower TCR Shannon entropy and fewer highly expanded clones were observed in persistent Graves' disease patients than in newly diagnosed patients, which suggested clonal expansion. Sequencing and analysis were restricted to the TCR beta chain. The small sample size was acknowledged by the authors as a limitation that may reduce accuracy. A larger number of public clonotypes was shared among persistent patients (around 2,500) than among newly diagnosed patients (around 870). TRBV28, TRBJ1-2 and TRBJ2-5 were preferentially used in persistent disease, while TRBV20-1 and TRBJ2-1 were favored in newly diagnosed disease.

What this sample's time point label stands for: newly diagnosed GD, antithyroid drugs for less than 3 months. For both TCR sequencing and RNA sequencing, RNA was extracted from PBMCs using TRIzol. Graves' disease was diagnosed according to American Thyroid Association guidelines. The patients came from an endocrinology department in Xi'an, China. From each patient, around 9.3 milliliters of peripheral blood was collected into an EDTA anticoagulant tube. Ficoll Paque Plus density gradient separation was used to isolate PBMCs, and no further T cell sorting was done. RNA quality was checked with an Agilent 2100 Bioanalyzer and agarose gel, and concentration with a NanoDrop 2000. Taken from the germline V gene (reference sequence), the CDR1 and CDR2 loops are DFQATT and SNEGSKA. CDR3 length: 13 amino acids, cysteine to phenylalanine. Here the CDR3 DNA is all that survives: 39 bases in frame from base 1. V sheds 5 bases and J sheds 3 bases, leaving 13 bases between their ends.

This clonotype was detected a few times. Which antigen it targets is not known. No per-base quality is available; no much larger clone lies one base away. This sample also belongs to another study, concerning T cells in Graves' hyperthyroidism and ophthalmopathy. Taken from the second paper: Stable Graves' hyperthyroidism was defined as no progression to ophthalmopathy during 18 months of follow-up. The hyperthyroidism patients were between 18 and 65 years old and newly diagnosed, with a disease duration of less than 2 months. Exclusion was applied to patients with uncontrolled infections, other autoimmune diseases, pregnancy or lactation. Diagnoses were established on the basis of clinical symptoms, serum thyroxine and TRAb, thyroid ultrasound, and orbital computed tomography. The TCR CDR3 was subjected to a first round of RT-PCR using the HTBI primer set and the Qiagen OneStep RT-PCR kit. Most expanded thyroid clonotypes (frequency above 0.001) were also found in blood, which suggests that blood repertoires may mirror thyroid immune responses. A 13 V-J signature model separated ophthalmopathy from stable hyperthyroidism, with about 90% sensitivity and roughly 81% specificity in cross-validation and 80%/75% in testing. In validation, the model predicted progression to ophthalmopathy with 60% to 71% sensitivity and approximately 74% specificity, a median of 6.5 months before onset. To identify distinguishing TCR V-J signatures, a discovery cohort of around 100 patients was used, comprising 43 with Graves' ophthalmopathy and some 60 with stable Graves' hyperthyroidism. Whether ophthalmopathy could be predicted prospectively was tested in an independent validation cohort made up of 18 hyperthyroidism patients plus 17 patients who later progressed to ophthalmopathy. The 75 to 100 discovery patients were divided at random into training and test sets in a 7:3 ratio. The study also compared thyroid tissue and blood T-cell repertoires from about 6 Graves' hyperthyroidism patients. Following sampling, methimazole starting at 30 mg daily was given to hyperthyroidism patients, and high-dose intravenous methylprednisolone was given to ophthalmopathy patients. Libraries were constructed in a second round of multiplex PCR, after which size selection and purification were carried out. Sequencing of the libraries was done on an Illumina HiSeq2000 using paired-end 100 bp reads. Raw data were processed with SOAPnuke, discarding reads with adapters, uncalled bases, mean Phred below 15, or no exact constant-primer or identifier match. High-quality paired reads were merged with COPE v1.2.5, and unique nucleotide sequences were defined as clonotypes. MiTCR v1.1 was used to align the clonotypes against IMGT TRBV, TRBD and TRBJ reference segments. The analysis was restricted to V-J combinations with a frequency above 0.0001, which together covered roughly 99% of the repertoires. A TCS score was defined as the ratio of F50 (clonal expansion) to E x V (chaos), with BLOSUM62-based TCRdist applied between CDR3 peptides within each V-J. Welch's t-statistics and random forest reduced approximately 520 V-J features to 13, which were used in a naive Bayes classifier (R e1071). No statistical method was used to set the sample size in advance, and investigators knew the group allocation. The paper reports TCR Vbeta CDR3 sequencing of some 140 peripheral blood samples: some 41 ophthalmopathy, under 85 hyperthyroidism and about 17 progressor patients.

This clonotype was sampled from a woman aged 30 to 39 with Graves disease. Donor details come from another sample of the same person, matched by shared clones. Material: peripheral blood mononuclear cells (PBMCs), obtained at new diagnosis, from a patient treated with antithyroid drugs. This chain is built from TRBV20-1 and TRBJ2-5; TRBD1 might be the D gene, on 6 matching bases. The sequenced DNA is TGCAGTGCTTTCAACAGGGTCGAAGAGACCCAGTACTTC. Translation gives CSAFNRVEETQYF.